The 23 T cell receptor beta chains below were found in one sample sequenced in a study of graft-versus-host responses after intestinal transplantation. The repertoire was sequenced with immunoSEQ multiplex PCR; TCRdb's copy has only in-frame clones and lacks some. This sample carries over 20,000 clones, about 91% of them seen once, and the ten largest clones take under 6.5%. The specimen was PBMCs, collected roughly ten weeks after intestinal transplantation. Every receptor here comes from a human patient who received an intestinal transplant, so some T cells may come from the graft donor.

The rearrangement uses TRBV14 and TRBJ1-3; TRBD1 matches 7 bases. Germline CDR1 SGHDN, CDR2 FVKESK. CDR3 length: 15 amino acids. The V and J ends lost 4 bases and 4 bases, in that order; junction bases with no gene match: 7. The CDR3 spells CASSPTPDRGNTIYF. CDR3 bases: TGTGCCAGCAGCCCCACTCCGGACAGGGGAAACACCATATATTTT.

V usage is TRBV6-5 and J usage is TRBJ1-6, with D hard to call. V lost 5 bases to trimming and J lost 5 bases, with 13 bases between them. CDR1 and CDR2 (germline): MNHEY, SVGAGI. The CDR3 has 15 residues. CDR3: CASSLSSGNNSPLHF. CDR3 in DNA: TGTGCCAGCAGTCTAAGTAGCGGCAATAATTCACCCCTCCACTTT.

The chain is built from TRBV4-3 and TRBJ1-4; 7 bases agree with TRBD1. CDR3 size: 16 residues. Germline-derived CDR1 and CDR2 are LGHNA and YSLEER. The V and J ends lost 1 base and 8 bases, in that order; junction bases with no gene match: 10. The CDR3 DNA reads TGCGCCAGCAGCCAAGCAGGGGGACAGTTGGGCGAAAAACTGTTTTTT. It yields the protein CASSQAGGQLGEKLFF.

The V gene is TRBV2, the J gene TRBJ2-7; D unclear. Germline V CDR1 and CDR2: SNHLY, FYNNEI. The CDR3 sequence is 13 residues long. V shed 0 bases and J shed 3 bases, with 6 bases lying between them. The CDR3 loop reads CASSEAQIYEQYF. DNA for the CDR3: TGTGCCAGCAGTGAAGCGCAGATCTACGAGCAGTACTTC.

V usage is TRBV11-2 and J usage is TRBJ1-1; D possibly corresponds to TRBD1 (6 bases). The CDR3 has 14 residues. Germline assignment: CDR1 SGHAT and CDR2 FQNNGV. V was clipped by 1 base and J by 4 bases, with 10 bases between them. CDR3 in amino acids: CASSLGQGPTEAFF. The DNA of the CDR3 is TGTGCCAGCAGCTTAGGGCAGGGGCCCACTGAAGCTTTCTTT.

The gene calls are TRBV7-2 and TRBJ2-3; a possible D gene is TRBD2 (7 bases). Trimming removed 2 bases at V and 0 bases at J, with 15 bases between. Germline V gene lookup returns CDR1 SGHTA and CDR2 FQGNSA. The CDR3 spans 17 residues. The CDR3 here is CASSLYLGGGSTDTQYF. CDR3 sequence (DNA): TGTGCCAGCAGCTTATACTTGGGAGGGGGAAGCACAGATACGCAGTATTTT.

This sequence joins TRBV19 and TRBJ2-2; D gene ambiguous. The CDR3 runs 15 residues. CDR1 LNHDA and CDR2 SQIVND come from the germline V gene (reference sequence). V lost 3 bases, J lost 1 base, and 9 bases lay in between. The CDR3 protein is CASSIWGQNTGELFF. The CDR3 DNA sequence: TGTGCCAGTAGTATTTGGGGTCAGAACACCGGGGAGCTGTTTTTT.

For the CDR3, the DNA is TGTGCCAGCAGCGTAGAACCAGGGGTCTCACCCCTCCACTTT. Translating gives CASSVEPGVSPLHF. The chain couples TRBV9 to TRBJ1-6; D may be TRBD1 (6 bases). The CDR3 length is 14 residues. Trimming pared 0 bases from V and 10 bases from J, leaving 11 bases between. The germline gives CDR1 SGDLS, CDR2 YYNGEE.

The chain links TRBV4-3 to TRBJ2-5, with a weak D call TRBD1 (5 bases). Trimming took 4 bases from V and 0 from J, leaving 33 bases between them. The CDR3 totals 22 residues. Germline V gene sequence: CDR1 LGHNA, CDR2 YSLEER. The CDR3 protein is CASSPQGVWGRNQTEYQETQYF. CDR3 sequence (DNA): TGCGCCAGCAGCCCGCAAGGTGTGTGGGGCCGCAATCAGACTGAGTACCAAGAGACCCAGTACTTC.

This chain links TRBV7-2 with TRBJ1-2; no reliable D call. The CDR3 sequence is 11 residues long. In germline, CDR1 is SGHTA, CDR2 FQGNSA. Between the trimmed V and J ends, which lost 1 base and 7 bases, there was a span of 4 bases. In DNA form, the CDR3 reads TGTGCCAGCAGCTTAGGGGCTGGCTACACCTTC. It encodes CASSLGAGYTF.

The chain is built from TRBV6-4 and TRBJ2-3; TRBD2 agrees at 14 bases. The CDR3 is made up of 16 amino acids. The germline CDR1 and CDR2 sequences are MRHNA and SNTAGT. J gave up 4 bases and V 0 bases, and 0 bases lay outside the gene matches. Here the CDR3 reads CASSDSTSGGADTQYF. As DNA, the CDR3 is TGTGCCAGCAGTGACTCGACTAGCGGGGGGGCAGATACGCAGTATTTT.

The rearrangement uses TRBV18 and TRBJ2-1; TRBD2 aligns across 8 bases. The trim removed 4 bases at V and 4 bases at J, leaving 6 bases unmatched. The germline CDR1 and CDR2 sequences are KGHSH and LQKENI. This CDR3 is 15 amino acids long. The CDR3 DNA reads TGTGCCAGCTCACGCGATAGCGGGGTGTACAATGAGCAGTTCTTC. Its translation: CASSRDSGVYNEQFF.

The J gene is TRBJ2-7, the V gene TRBV11-2, with no clear D. The ends were cut back, 0 bases at V and 3 bases at J, with 6 bases in the middle. Germline CDR1 SGHAT, CDR2 FQNNGV. This CDR3 region has 13 residues. The CDR3 region has the DNA TGTGCCAGCAGCTTAGAACCCCACTACGAGCAGTACTTC. It codes for CASSLEPHYEQYF. The full variable domain, with the rest looked up from reference TRBV11-2 and TRBJ2-7, is EAGVAQSPRYKIIEKRQSVAFWCNPISGHATLYWYQQILGQGPKLLIQFQNNGVVDDSQLPKDRFSAERLKGVDSTLKIQPAKLEDSAVYLCASSLEPHYEQYFGPGTRLTVT.

The V call is TRBV9, the J call TRBJ1-3, with TRBD1 matching 7 bases. The V gene end was trimmed by 4 bases and the J gene end by 0 bases; junction bases not matched to a gene: 7. The CDR3 contains 16 residues. Germline-derived CDR1 and CDR2 are SGDLS and YYNGEE. The chain's CDR3 is CASSLQTGNSGNTIYF. As DNA, the CDR3 is TGTGCCAGCAGCCTCCAGACAGGGAACTCTGGAAACACCATATATTTT.

The chain is built from TRBV5-6 and TRBJ1-5; unclear D gene. This CDR3 has 15 residues. Trimming left V 0 bases short and J 7 bases short, with 14 bases between. Per germline, CDR1 SGHDT and CDR2 YYEEEE. The CDR3 region has the DNA TGTGCCAGCAGCTTGGGAGGGTTTGCGGGGCAGCCCCAGCATTTT. This sequence encodes CASSLGGFAGQPQHF.

The V gene is TRBV11-3, the J gene TRBJ2-7, with a possible D match to TRBD1 (6 bases). With 3 bases removed from V and 2 bases from J, the gap between germline ends came to 8 bases. Per germline, CDR1 SGHNT and CDR2 YENEEA. The CDR3 contains 13 residues. The CDR3 protein is CASSLGAPYEQYF. In nucleotides, the CDR3 is TGTGCCAGCAGCTTGGGGGCTCCCTACGAGCAGTACTTC.

The J gene is TRBJ2-5, the V gene TRBV7-2, with TRBD2 matching 11 bases. V was clipped by 1 base and J by 2 bases; unmatched bases: 6. The germline CDR1 and CDR2 sequences are SGHTA and FQGNSA. This CDR3 is built from 17 residues. In DNA, the CDR3 is TGTGCCAGCAGCTTAGGCCTAGCGGGGGGTATTCAAGAGACCCAGTACTTC. Translating gives CASSLGLAGGIQETQYF.

The V call is TRBV7-9, the J call TRBJ2-4; D might be TRBD1 (6 bases). CDR1 is SEHNR and CDR2 is FQNEAQ in the germline V gene (reference sequence). There are 16 residues in the CDR3. V shed 5 bases and J shed 9 bases, with 23 bases lying between them. The CDR3 is CASSAKQGLGVGIQYF. The CDR3, as DNA: TGTGCCAGCAGCGCAAAACAGGGATTGGGCGTTGGCATTCAGTACTTC.

There are a few counts of this clone. J is TRBJ2-3 and V is TRBV7-6; D not certain. Trimming stripped 1 base from V and 4 bases from J, with 12 bases between. This CDR3 region has 15 residues. Germline assignment: CDR1 SGHVS and CDR2 FNYEAQ. This CDR3 reads CASSLVGSASDTQYF. The CDR3, as DNA: TGTGCCAGCAGCTTAGTTGGTTCAGCGTCAGATACGCAGTATTTT.

The V and J genes are TRBV27 and TRBJ2-1; possible D gene TRBD1, 5 bases. V shed 4 bases and J shed 5 bases, with 21 bases lying between them. Per the germline V gene, CDR1 is MNHEY and CDR2 is SMNVEV (reference sequence). CDR3 length: 17 amino acids. CDR3 sequence: CASSSGPRQRKNNEQFF. For the CDR3, the DNA is TGTGCCAGCAGTTCGGGCCCGAGACAGAGAAAAAACAATGAGCAGTTCTTC.

The chain combines TRBV4-3 with TRBJ2-7; D is possibly TRBD1 (5 bases). The V and J ends lost 0 bases and 3 bases respectively, with 15 bases between them. The CDR3 has 16 amino acids. Germline loops: CDR1 LGHNA, CDR2 YSLEER. The CDR3 is CASSQDQGGAGYEQYF. CDR3 in DNA: TGCGCCAGCAGCCAAGATCAGGGTGGGGCCGGCTACGAGCAGTACTTC.

The chain has TRBV15 and TRBJ1-2; 11 bases agree with TRBD1. CDR1 is LNHNV and CDR2 is YYDKDF in the germline V gene (reference sequence). The CDR3 contains 14 residues. V lost 3 bases to trimming and J lost 4 bases; unmatched junction nucleotides: 1. For the CDR3, the DNA is TGTGCCACCAGCAGCGGGACAGGGGGCTATGGCTACACCTTC. Protein: CATSSGTGGYGYTF.

The chain links TRBV6-5 to TRBJ1-2, with D perhaps matching TRBD1 (5 bases). Germline CDR1 is MNHEY and CDR2 is SVGAGI. Trimming removed 0 bases from V and 4 bases from J, with 9 bases in between. CDR3 length: 14 amino acids. CDR3 sequence reads: CASSYSGGSYGYTF. The CDR3 nucleotides are TGTGCCAGCAGTTACTCGGGGGGGAGCTATGGCTACACCTTC.